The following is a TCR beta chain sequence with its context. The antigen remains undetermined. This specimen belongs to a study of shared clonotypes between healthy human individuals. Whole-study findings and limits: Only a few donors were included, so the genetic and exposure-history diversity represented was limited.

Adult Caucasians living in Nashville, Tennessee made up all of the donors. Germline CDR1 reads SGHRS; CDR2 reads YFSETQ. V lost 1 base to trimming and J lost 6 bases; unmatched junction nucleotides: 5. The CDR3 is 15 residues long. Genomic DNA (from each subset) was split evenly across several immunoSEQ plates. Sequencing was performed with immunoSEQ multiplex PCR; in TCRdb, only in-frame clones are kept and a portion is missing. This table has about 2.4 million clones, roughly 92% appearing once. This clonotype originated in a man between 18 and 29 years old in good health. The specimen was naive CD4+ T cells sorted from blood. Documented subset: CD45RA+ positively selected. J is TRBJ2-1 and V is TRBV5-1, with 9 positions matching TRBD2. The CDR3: CASSLQLAGPNEQFF. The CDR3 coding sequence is TGCGCCAGCAGCTTGCAGCTAGCGGGGCCCAATGAGCAGTTCTTC.